This entry lists 31 T cell receptor beta chains sequenced from one sample in a study of T cells expressing NK-cell markers. Following a re-call of the 5' RACE reads, TCRdb has one entry per CDR3 protein and lacks DNA. The sample yields about 550,000 distinct CDR3 sequences, of which the top ten take up roughly 3.6%. Sequenced input: blood T cells: a sorted CD56 or NKG2C T cell subset, CD4+ or CD8+ T cells, or bulk PBMC T cells (not recorded which). These receptors were collected from a man in his late teens or twenties in good health.

This chain links TRBV7-9 with TRBJ2-7; TCRdb calls TRBD1, which cannot be checked without DNA. The CDR3 spans 14 residues. Germline V CDR1 and CDR2: SEHNR, FQNEAQ (reference sequence). The CDR3 is CASSLQGSVDEQYF.

This rearrangement joins TRBV25-1 to TRBJ1-2. CDR1 is MGHDK, CDR2 SYGVNS, per germline. This CDR3 has 12 residues. The CDR3 is CASSVSTYGYTF.

This chain uses TRBV7-9 with TRBJ1-2; TCRdb's D call of TRBD1 is untestable without DNA. Germline CDR1 reads SEHNR; CDR2 reads FQNEAQ (reference sequence). This CDR3 is built from 15 residues. The CDR3: CASSQDRAGVYGYTF. Looking up the rest from reference TRBV7-9 and TRBJ1-2 gives the full variable domain: DTGVSQNPRHKITKRGQNVTFRCDPISEHNRLYWYRQTLGQGPEFLTYFQNEAQLEKSRLLSDRFSAERPKGSFSTLEIQRTEQGDSAMYLCASSQDRAGVYGYTFGSGTRLTVV.

The chain links TRBV6-5 to TRBJ2-1; TCRdb selects TRBD2, and the lack of DNA leaves this call unchecked. CDR1 and CDR2 from the germline V gene are MNHEY and SVGAGI. This CDR3 is 15 amino acids long. The CDR3 loop reads CASCYRDSRRDEQFF.

The gene calls are TRBV5-1 and TRBJ2-7; the D call from TCRdb, TRBD1, cannot be confirmed without DNA. The CDR3 consists of 16 residues. The V gene's germline CDR1 is SGHRS and CDR2 YFSETQ. The CDR3 loop is CASSLDLRADEYEQYF.

J is TRBJ2-5 and V is TRBV7-2; TCRdb outputs TRBD2, but without DNA this stays unchecked. The CDR3 extends over 16 amino acids. Germline V gene data show CDR1 as SGHTA and CDR2 as FQGNSA. The CDR3 sequence is CASSLTFPGLKETQYF.

This chain joins TRBV5-6 and TRBJ1-2; TCRdb's D call of TRBD1 is untestable without DNA. The CDR3 is made up of 14 amino acids. Germline CDR1 reads SGHDT; CDR2 reads YYEEEE. This CDR3 reads CASRYGQENYGYTF.

The gene calls are TRBV27 and TRBJ2-5; TCRdb's D call of TRBD2 is untestable without DNA. Germline V gives CDR1 MNHEY, CDR2 SMNVEV (reference sequence). This CDR3 is 16 amino acids long. The CDR3 loop reads CASSWGLAGLQETQYF.

The V call is TRBV29-1, the J call TRBJ2-2. The CDR3 totals 14 residues. Germline loops: CDR1 SQVTM, CDR2 ANQGSEA. This chain's CDR3 is CSAVDPSSSGELFF.

This sequence joins TRBV5-1 and TRBJ1-4; TCRdb proposes TRBD1, but this gene call is untestable without DNA. The CDR3 runs 16 residues. Germline V gene sequence: CDR1 SGHRS, CDR2 YFSETQ. The CDR3 loop reads CASSWTHRVPNEKLFF.

The chain is built from TRBV20-1 and TRBJ2-5; TCRdb calls TRBD1, which cannot be checked without DNA. CDR1 and CDR2 (germline): DFQATT, SNEGSKA (reference sequence). The length of the CDR3 is 14 residues. The CDR3 protein is CSGARGPPKETQYF.

The V call is TRBV6-5, the J call TRBJ2-2; TCRdb's D call, TRBD1, is unchecked because there is no DNA. The V gene's germline CDR1 is MNHEY and CDR2 SVGAGI. This CDR3 is 15 amino acids long. CDR3 sequence: CASRYGTGSPGELFF.

The chain carries TRBV20-1 and TRBJ1-5; TCRdb reports TRBD1, a call that lacks DNA to check it against. This CDR3 has 14 residues. The germline V gene encodes CDR1 DFQATT and CDR2 SNEGSKA (reference sequence). CDR3 sequence reads: CSAIRGASNQPQHF.

This rearrangement joins TRBV29-1 to TRBJ2-7; the D call of TRBD1 rests on TCRdb alone, since no DNA is present to check it. The CDR3 has 15 residues. The germline V gene has CDR1 SQVTM and CDR2 ANQGSEA. The CDR3 reads CSVVTGGTRSYEQYF.

The V call is TRBV6-2 or TRBV6-3, the J call TRBJ1-2. There are 13 residues in the CDR3. Germline V gene data show CDR1 as MNHEY and CDR2 as SVGEGT. The CDR3 reads CASSYGQWGGYTF.

The rearrangement uses TRBV5-5 and TRBJ2-7. Germline V gene sequence: CDR1 SGHKS, CDR2 YYEKEE (reference sequence). The CDR3 runs to 14 residues. CDR3 sequence reads: CASSLVPVTYEQYF.

J is TRBJ1-1 and V is TRBV10-3; the TRBD1 assignment by TCRdb is unverifiable without DNA. Germline values: CDR1 ENHRY, CDR2 SYGVKD. This CDR3 is built from 16 residues. The CDR3 protein is CAISESSTGGNTEAFF.

This chain joins TRBV2 and TRBJ2-1; lacking DNA, the TRBD2 call made by TCRdb goes unchecked. Germline values: CDR1 SNHLY, CDR2 FYNNEI. The CDR3 runs to 16 residues. CDR3 residues: CASSDVSGKVYNEQFF.

This sequence joins TRBV5-6 and TRBJ2-1. CDR1 SGHDT and CDR2 YYEEEE come from the germline V gene. The CDR3 runs 13 residues. The CDR3 sequence: CASSSQTDGEQFF.

The chain uses TRBV7-6 and TRBJ1-1. Germline CDR1 is SGHVS and CDR2 is FNYEAQ. CDR3 length: 14 residues. The CDR3 sequence is CASSNLWGSGEAFF.

The chain carries TRBV12-3 or TRBV12-4 and TRBJ2-3; TCRdb lists TRBD1, though no DNA is available to test this call. The CDR3 length is 18 residues. Here the CDR3 reads CASSPGTGVGGYTDTQYF.

The chain combines TRBV4-1 with TRBJ2-4; as DNA is missing, the TRBD2 call by TCRdb cannot be tested. Per the germline V gene, CDR1 is MGHRA and CDR2 is YSYEKL. This CDR3 comprises 14 residues. CDR3: CASSQGTRLDIQYF.

The rearrangement uses TRBV7-9 and TRBJ1-2; the D call from TCRdb, TRBD1, cannot be confirmed without DNA. CDR3 length equals 15 residues. The germline CDR1 and CDR2 sequences are SEHNR and FQNEAQ (reference sequence). CDR3 sequence: CASSSISGQSYGYTF.

J is TRBJ1-6 and V is TRBV20-1; the TCRdb call, TRBD1, lacks DNA for checking. Germline CDR1 reads DFQATT; CDR2 reads SNEGSKA (reference sequence). CDR3 length equals 13 residues. The CDR3 region is CSASGLGNSPLHF.

The chain has TRBV19 and TRBJ2-1; TCRdb gives TRBD1 as the D gene, but with no DNA this cannot be confirmed. The CDR3 contains 12 residues. Germline CDR1 LNHDA, CDR2 SQIVND (reference sequence). Here the CDR3 reads CASSGPGGWEFF. The full variable domain, its missing parts supplied by reference TRBV19 and TRBJ2-1, is DGGITQSPKYLFRKEGQNVTLSCEQNLNHDAMYWYRQDPGQGLRLIYYSQIVNDFQKGDIAEGYSVSREKKESFPLTVTSAQKNPTAFYLCASSGPGGWEFFGPGTRLTVL.

The rearrangement links TRBV10-3 to TRBJ2-7; no DNA is available, so the TRBD1 call from TCRdb remains unchecked. The CDR3 has 15 residues. Looked up from germline, CDR1 is ENHRY and CDR2 is SYGVKD. The CDR3 here is CAISESQGAWYEQYF.

The V and J genes are TRBV9 and TRBJ2-1; lacking DNA, the TRBD1 call made by TCRdb goes unchecked. Germline V gene data show CDR1 as SGDLS and CDR2 as YYNGEE. The CDR3 is 13 amino acids. The CDR3 protein is CASSSGQNNEQFF.

The CDR3 sequence: CASSPGQGLGEQYF. V gene TRBV27 combines with J gene TRBJ2-7; TCRdb's D call, TRBD1, is unchecked because there is no DNA. The germline V gene has CDR1 MNHEY and CDR2 SMNVEV (reference sequence). CDR3 length equals 14 residues.

The gene calls are TRBV5-1 and TRBJ2-1; the TRBD2 assignment by TCRdb is unverifiable without DNA. Germline V gene data show CDR1 as SGHRS and CDR2 as YFSETQ. CDR3 length: 14 residues. The CDR3: CASGRTSGGGEQFF.

This chain joins TRBV29-1 and TRBJ2-4; the TCRdb call, TRBD1, lacks DNA for checking. In germline, CDR1 is SQVTM, CDR2 ANQGSEA. The CDR3 loop spans 16 amino acids. The CDR3 spells CSVEETTGEAKNIQYF.

The rearrangement uses TRBV20-1 and TRBJ2-3. CDR3 length: 12 residues. Germline V gene sequence: CDR1 DFQATT, CDR2 SNEGSKA (reference sequence). CDR3 residues: CSARDLFNTQYF.